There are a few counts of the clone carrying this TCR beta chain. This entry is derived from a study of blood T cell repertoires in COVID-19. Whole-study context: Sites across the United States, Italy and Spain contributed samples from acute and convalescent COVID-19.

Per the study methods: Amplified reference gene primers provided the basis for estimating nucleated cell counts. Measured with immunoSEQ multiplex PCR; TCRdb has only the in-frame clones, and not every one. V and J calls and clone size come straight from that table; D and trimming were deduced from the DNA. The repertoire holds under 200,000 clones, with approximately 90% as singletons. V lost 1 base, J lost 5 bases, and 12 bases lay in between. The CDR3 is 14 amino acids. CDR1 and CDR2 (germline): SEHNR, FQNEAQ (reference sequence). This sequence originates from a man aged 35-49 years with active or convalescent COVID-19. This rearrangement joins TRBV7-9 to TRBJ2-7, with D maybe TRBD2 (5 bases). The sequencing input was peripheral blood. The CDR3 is CASSLGRLRDEQYF. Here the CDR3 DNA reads TGTGCCAGCAGCTTAGGTCGACTGAGGGACGAGCAGTACTTC. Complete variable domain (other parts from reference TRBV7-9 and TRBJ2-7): DTGVSQNPRHKITKRGQNVTFRCDPISEHNRLYWYRQTLGQGPEFLTYFQNEAQLEKSRLLSDRFSAERPKGSFSTLEIQRTEQGDSAMYLCASSLGRLRDEQYFGPGTRLTVT.